A single T cell receptor beta chain is shown here with its context. It lacks a known antigen. Qualities for individual bases were not recorded, and no much larger clone is one base off. TCR CDR3 regions were amplified from genomic DNA by multiplex PCR using the deep immunoSEQ assay. Extracted genomic DNA from each cell subset was spread evenly across all wells of several immunoSEQ 96-well plates, with each plate serving as a replicate. For sorted subsets, roughly 200 ng of genomic DNA, equivalent to 25,000 to 35,000 T cell genomes, went into each replicate PCR. Purified libraries were quantified with a Qubit 3.0 fluorometer, sized on a Bioanalyzer 2100, and re-quantified with the KAPA Library Quantification kit. Every immunoSEQ 96-well plate was sequenced on a dedicated single-read 150-cycle Illumina NextSeq 550 flow cell. Under the source paper's analysis protocol: Because the immunoSEQ output included only junctional sequences and no quality scores, the filtering could not be the same as the filtering used for full-length reads. Sequences were annotated with PyIR, a Python wrapper for IgBLAST v1.9, using IMGT germline references to assign V/J genes and CDR3. Reads were filtered out if the reads had weak V/J assignments (E-value above 1e-6), no CDR3, stop codons, out-of-frame junctions, or ambiguous translated residues. A V3J clonotype was defined by an identical inferred V gene, J gene, and CDR3 amino acid sequence. Percentage overlap between repertoires was computed as shared unique clonotypes divided by the size of the smaller repertoire. Richness of each repertoire was evaluated using RTK rarefaction, the Chao1 estimator, and Recon v2.1 estimates of unobserved clonotypes. For all TCRbeta clonotypes obtained by the gDNA method from four donors, generation probabilities were computed with OLGA. The clones in this table, taken by TCRdb from immuneACCESS, are in-frame only. Not every clone is retained; where verified, under half of the shortfall comes from an unresolved V gene, and the cause of the rest is unknown. The V and J calls and the clone size are those of that table, but D and trimming were determined from the DNA. Across this sample there are approximately 1.1 million clones, with more than 75% seen only once. Of the sample, more than 0.45% is held by the ten largest clones.

This entry belongs to a study of shared clonotypes between healthy human individuals (dated by TCRdb to the early 2020s). Broadly, across the study: The cohort included three men and a couple of women between 18 and 49 years of age. The study deeply sequenced blood TCR repertoires of several healthy adults to estimate repertoire size and the extent of clonotype sharing between individuals. Leukapheresis yielded between about 0.9 and 10 billion PBMCs per donor. Different laboratories and diverse techniques were used to prepare libraries and sequence TCR repertoires, to increase sequencing depth and limit assay-specific biases. For each donor, three plates each were used for CD4 naive and CD4 memory, two plates were used for CD8 naive, and one plate was used for CD8 memory. What the authors observed across the whole study: Sampling was restricted to blood, and TCR repertoires in tissue are likely to differ from TCR repertoires in blood. Incomplete sequencing was indicated by rarefaction of sorted-subset datasets, despite the large sequencing depth. The small number of donors limited the genetic and exposure-history diversity represented. Pairwise subsampling indicated that sequencing depth was expected to affect the degree of clonotype sharing among donors. When a handful of donors were compared, the shared fraction of clonotypes was about 5.2% for naive CD4, around 3.6% for naive CD8, roughly 2.5% for memory CD4, and about 0.36% for memory CD8. Higher generation probabilities were observed for clonotypes shared by all four sorted-subset donors than for non-shared clonotypes. Estimated clonotype richness was generally larger for naive than for memory subsets.

Healthy HIV-negative adults with no recently reported acute infections or vaccinations were included as donors. Only Caucasian adults living in Nashville, Tennessee, USA were represented among the donors. Magnetic negative selection was used to enrich CD4+ T cells, after which naive cells were positively selected on CD45RA and the negative fraction became the memory subset. Blood was collected by leukapheresis, and PBMCs were isolated by Ficoll-Histopaque density gradient centrifugation and then cryopreserved in liquid nitrogen vapor phase. Analytical flow cytometry was used to check the purity and quantity of each magnetically sorted T cell population. Genomic DNA was isolated from each sorted fraction and quantified by UV absorbance on a Nanodrop 2000c. Sequences LNHDA (CDR1) and SQIVND (CDR2) are obtained from the germline V gene (reference sequence). The CDR3 goes from the cysteine to the phenylalanine over 16 residues. The kept DNA is CDR3 alone, 48 bases in frame from the first base. Unmatched junction bases come to 6, with V trimmed by 5 bases and J by 4 bases.

The sequenced material came from memory CD4+ T cells from PBMCs. The sample's cell subset or site label is to be understood as: CD45RA-negative fraction. This sequence uses TRBV19 and TRBJ2-2; the central 11 bases match TRBD2. The source of this sequence is a man between 18 and 35 years old in good health. Some clones in this sample may be carry-over from other donors' samples. The CDR3 is CASSAYLAGGTGELFF. The sequenced DNA: TGTGCCAGTAGTGCTTACCTAGCGGGAGGCACCGGGGAGCTGTTTTTT. With all but the CDR3 taken from the reference TRBV19 and TRBJ2-2 genes, the full variable domain is: DGGITQSPKYLFRKEGQNVTLSCEQNLNHDAMYWYRQDPGQGLRLIYYSQIVNDFQKGDIAEGYSVSREKKESFPLTVTSAQKNPTAFYLCASSAYLAGGTGELFFGEGSRLTVL.